In this sample, the clone carrying this T cell receptor (beta chain) turned up many times. Using a J-beta primer mix together with a sample-barcoded 5' primer, a second PCR was run for roughly 6 to 11 cycles. Each cDNA molecule received a tag from a template-switch adaptor that had 12 random nucleotides. TCRdb fed the 5' RACE reads into MiXCR, producing one record per CDR3 protein. This table has roughly 650,000 distinct CDR3 sequences, about a third appearing once. It was approximately 10 milliliters of peripheral blood that were drawn from each donor. The data belong to a study of blood T cells in healthy people across ages. The overall study: Using template switching, researchers captured about one barcoded beta molecule for each two T cells.

With 6 bases removed from V and 5 bases from J, the gap between germline ends came to 19 bases. The CDR3 is 15 amino acids. The sequence was obtained from a woman aged 80 or over in good health. Sequencing used blood. This chain uses TRBV12-3 or TRBV12-4 with TRBJ1-2; D not certain. This chain's CDR3 is CASSPEVNGRYGYTF. In DNA form, the CDR3 reads TGTGCCAGCAGCCCTGAAGTCAACGGGCGGTATGGCTACACCTTC.